This TCR beta chain was obtained from a study of blood T cell repertoires in COVID-19. Method: immunoSEQ multiplex PCR; TCRdb's copy keeps in-frame clones and lacks some. This sample carries 200,000 to 250,000 clones, more than 75% of them seen once, and the ten largest clones take 9.5% to 15%. This CDR3 region has 13 residues. Trimming removed 5 bases from V and 6 bases from J, with 13 bases in between. Germline CDR1 and CDR2: SGHAT and FQNNGV. This clone was detected only a few times. The TCR comes from a human donor in a cohort sampled during active COVID-19. Sequenced: peripheral blood. V and J are TRBV11-2 and TRBJ1-1; D ambiguous. CDR3 sequence reads: CASSAGEGSEAFF. The CDR3 nucleotides are TGTGCCAGCAGCGCCGGGGAGGGATCTGAAGCTTTCTTT.